This T cell receptor (beta chain) appears in the sequencing data of a study of OX40 agonist ivuxolimab in advanced cancers. The germline gives CDR1 SGHTA, CDR2 FQGTGA. V was shortened by 1 base and J by 3 bases, with 6 bases between the two germline ends. The CDR3 has 13 amino acids. The table came from immunoSEQ multiplex PCR; TCRdb's copy has only in-frame clones and leaves some out. The sample contains almost 85,000 clones, 90% to 95% of which appear only once. The chain is built from TRBV7-3 and TRBJ2-5; D is unclear. The sequence was obtained from an adult with an advanced solid tumor such as melanoma, head and neck, liver or kidney cancer. The sample consisted of CD4+ or CD8+ T cells sorted from blood, taken in a trial of the OX40 agonist ivuxolimab. In DNA form, the CDR3 reads TGTGCCAGCAGCTTAAGCGGTGAAGAGACCCAGTACTTC. This gives the protein CASSLSGEETQYF.